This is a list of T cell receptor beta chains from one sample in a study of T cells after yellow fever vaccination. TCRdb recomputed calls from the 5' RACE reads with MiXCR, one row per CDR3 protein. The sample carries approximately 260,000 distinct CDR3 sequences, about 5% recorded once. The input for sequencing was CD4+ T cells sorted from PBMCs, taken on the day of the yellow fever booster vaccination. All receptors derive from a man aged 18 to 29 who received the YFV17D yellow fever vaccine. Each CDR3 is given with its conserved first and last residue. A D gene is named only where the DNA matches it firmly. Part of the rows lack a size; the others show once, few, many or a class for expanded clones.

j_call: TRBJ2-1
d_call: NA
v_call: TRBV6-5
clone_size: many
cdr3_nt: TGTGCCAGCAGCCCCGGGACAACCAACAATGAGCAGTTCTTC
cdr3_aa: CASSPGTTNNEQFF

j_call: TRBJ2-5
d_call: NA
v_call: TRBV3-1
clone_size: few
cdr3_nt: TGTGCCAGCAGCCCCTCGGGACTCCAAGAGACCCAGTACTTC
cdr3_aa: CASSPSGLQETQYF

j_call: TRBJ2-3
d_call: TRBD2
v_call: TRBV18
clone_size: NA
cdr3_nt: TGTGCCAGCTCACCCCGCGGGGGAGCAGATACGCAGTATTTT
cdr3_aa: CASSPRGGADTQYF

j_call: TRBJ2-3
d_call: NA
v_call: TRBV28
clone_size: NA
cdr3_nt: TGTGCCAGCAGTTCCGCCCCGGACAGCTCAGATACGCAGTATTTT
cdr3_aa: CASSSAPDSSDTQYF

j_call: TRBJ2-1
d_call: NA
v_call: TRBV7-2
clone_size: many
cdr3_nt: TGTGCCAGCAGCTTCTTTCCAGATGAGCAGTTCTTC
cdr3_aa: CASSFFPDEQFF

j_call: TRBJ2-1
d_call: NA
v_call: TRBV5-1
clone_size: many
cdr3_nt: TGCGCCAGCAGCTTCGGCCTGCTAGGAGGTGAGCAGTTCTTC
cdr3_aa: CASSFGLLGGEQFF

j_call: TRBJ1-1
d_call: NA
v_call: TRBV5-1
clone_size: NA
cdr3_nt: TGCGCCAGCAGCTTGGGGGGGCCGGGAGCTTTCTTT
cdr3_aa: CASSLGGPGAFF

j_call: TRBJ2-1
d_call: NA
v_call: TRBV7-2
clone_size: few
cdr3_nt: TGTGCCAGCAGCGTAATGGTTGGCCGATCCTACAATGAGCAGTTCTTC
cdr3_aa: CASSVMVGRSYNEQFF

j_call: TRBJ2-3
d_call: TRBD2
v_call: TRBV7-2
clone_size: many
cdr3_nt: TGTGCCAGCAGCCGACCCGCGGGGGGCTCCAGCCTCGGACATACGCAGTATTTT
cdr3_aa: CASSRPAGGSSLGHTQYF

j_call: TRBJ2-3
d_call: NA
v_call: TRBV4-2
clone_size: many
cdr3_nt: TGTGCCAGCAGCCCACATGGCACAGATACGCAGTATTTT
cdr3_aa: CASSPHGTDTQYF

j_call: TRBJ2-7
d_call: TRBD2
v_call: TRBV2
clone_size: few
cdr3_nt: TGTGCCAGCAGTGAAATCCTAGCGGGAGGGTACGAGCAGTACTTC
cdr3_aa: CASSEILAGGYEQYF

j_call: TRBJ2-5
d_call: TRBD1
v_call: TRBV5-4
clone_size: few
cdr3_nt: TGTGCCAGCAGCCCGGGACAGGGGCTAAGGGAGACCCAGTACTTC
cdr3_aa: CASSPGQGLRETQYF

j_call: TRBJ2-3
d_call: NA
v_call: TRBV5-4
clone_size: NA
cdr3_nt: TGTGCCAGCAGCTTGGGGCGGGGCCGCACAGATACGCAGTATTTT
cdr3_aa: CASSLGRGRTDTQYF

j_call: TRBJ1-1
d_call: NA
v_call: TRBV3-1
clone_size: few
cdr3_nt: TGTGCCAGCAGCCCGAGTGAGGCTAACACTGAAGCTTTCTTT
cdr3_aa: CASSPSEANTEAFF

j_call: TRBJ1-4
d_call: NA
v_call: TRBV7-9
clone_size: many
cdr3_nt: TGTGCCAGCAGCTCTAGGGCAACTAATGAAAAACTGTTTTTT
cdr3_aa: CASSSRATNEKLFF

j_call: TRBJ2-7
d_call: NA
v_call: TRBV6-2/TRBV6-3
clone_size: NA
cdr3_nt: TGTGCCAGCAGTTACCCTCCCGGCGAGCAGTACTTC
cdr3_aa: CASSYPPGEQYF

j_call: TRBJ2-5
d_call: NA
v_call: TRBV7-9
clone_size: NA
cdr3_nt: TGTGCCAGCAGCCCGACTACTGAGACCCAGTACTTC
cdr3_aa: CASSPTTETQYF

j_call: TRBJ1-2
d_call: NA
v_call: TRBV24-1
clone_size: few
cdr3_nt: TGTGCCACCAGTGAACCGAATAACTATGGCTACACCTTC
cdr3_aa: CATSEPNNYGYTF

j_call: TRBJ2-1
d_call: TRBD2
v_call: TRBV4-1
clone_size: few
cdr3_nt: TGCGCCAGCAGCCGAACTAGCGGGGGGGAATACAATGAGCAGTTCTTC
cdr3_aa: CASSRTSGGEYNEQFF

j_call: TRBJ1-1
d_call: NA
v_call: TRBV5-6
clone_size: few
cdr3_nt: TGTGCCAGCAGCTTGGTGGTAGGGAGCACTGAAGCTTTCTTT
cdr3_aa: CASSLVVGSTEAFF

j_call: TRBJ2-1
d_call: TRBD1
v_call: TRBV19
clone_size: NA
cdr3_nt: TGTGCCAGTGGCCCAACCGGGACAGGTACCTACAATGAGCAGTTCTTC
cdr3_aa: CASGPTGTGTYNEQFF

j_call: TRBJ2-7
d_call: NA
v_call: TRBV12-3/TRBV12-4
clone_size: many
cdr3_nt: TGTGCCAGCAGTTTAAACTGGCTCTCTAAGCAGTACTTC
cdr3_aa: CASSLNWLSKQYF

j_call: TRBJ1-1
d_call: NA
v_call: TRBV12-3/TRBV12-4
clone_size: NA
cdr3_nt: TGTGCCAGCACCCTCGGAGTGGGGAACACTGAAGCTTTCTTT
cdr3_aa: CASTLGVGNTEAFF

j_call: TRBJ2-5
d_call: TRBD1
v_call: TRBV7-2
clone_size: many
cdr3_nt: TGTGCCAGCAGCTTAGTGACAGGGAATGTTCGGGTGGAAGAGACCCAGTACTTC
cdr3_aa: CASSLVTGNVRVEETQYF

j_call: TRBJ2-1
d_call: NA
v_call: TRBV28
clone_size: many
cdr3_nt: TGTGCCAGCAGTTTCTTAGGGGGTATTGAGCAGTTCTTC
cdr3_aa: CASSFLGGIEQFF

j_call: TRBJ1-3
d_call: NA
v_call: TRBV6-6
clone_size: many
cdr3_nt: TGTGCCAGCAGTTACCAGGGGACTGGAAACACCATATATTTT
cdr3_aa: CASSYQGTGNTIYF

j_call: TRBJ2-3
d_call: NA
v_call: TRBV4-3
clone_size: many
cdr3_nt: TGCGCCAGCAGACTGGGCGGGGCGAGTACAGATACGCAGTATTTT
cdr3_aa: CASRLGGASTDTQYF

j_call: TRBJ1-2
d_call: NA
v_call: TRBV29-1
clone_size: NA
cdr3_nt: TGCAGCGTTGGGGGGCCAGGCTACACCTTC
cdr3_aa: CSVGGPGYTF

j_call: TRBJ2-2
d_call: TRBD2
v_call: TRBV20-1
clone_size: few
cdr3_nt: TGCAGTGCTAGTCCTTGGACTAGCGGGCCGGGCGGGGAGCTGTTTTTT
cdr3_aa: CSASPWTSGPGGELFF

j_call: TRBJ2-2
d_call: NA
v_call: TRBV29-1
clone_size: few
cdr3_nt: TGCAGCGTTGCTCCGGGGGGCGATTCAACCGGGGAGCTGTTTTTT
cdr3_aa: CSVAPGGDSTGELFF

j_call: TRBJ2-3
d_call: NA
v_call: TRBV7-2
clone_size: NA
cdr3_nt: TGTGCCAGCAGCTTAGCAGGGTCCCATATCGGGCAGTATTTT
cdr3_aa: CASSLAGSHIGQYF

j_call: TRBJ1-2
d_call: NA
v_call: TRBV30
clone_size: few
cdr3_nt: TGTGCCTGGAGTGTACGCACCCCCGGGGGCTACACCTTC
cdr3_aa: CAWSVRTPGGYTF

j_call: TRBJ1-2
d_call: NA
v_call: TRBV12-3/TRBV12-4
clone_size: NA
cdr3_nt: TGTGCCAGCAGCCTTAGACACGTACATGGCTACACCTTC
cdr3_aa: CASSLRHVHGYTF

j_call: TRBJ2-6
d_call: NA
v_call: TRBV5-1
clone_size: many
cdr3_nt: TGCGCCAGCAGTCAAAGCTCTGGGGCCAACGTCCTGACTTTC
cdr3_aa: CASSQSSGANVLTF

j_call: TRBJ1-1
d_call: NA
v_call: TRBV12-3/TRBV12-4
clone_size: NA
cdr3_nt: TGTGCCAGCAGTTTCCGGGGGCGAGGAATAACTGAAGCTTTCTTT
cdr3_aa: CASSFRGRGITEAFF

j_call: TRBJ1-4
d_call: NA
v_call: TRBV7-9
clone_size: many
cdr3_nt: TGTGCCAGCAGCTTAGAGGTTGGAAAACTGTTTTTT
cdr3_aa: CASSLEVGKLFF

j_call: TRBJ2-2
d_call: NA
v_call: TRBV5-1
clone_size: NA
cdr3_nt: TGCGCCAGCAGGGCAGGGCTGTTGGCCGGGGAGCTGTTTTTT
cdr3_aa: CASRAGLLAGELFF

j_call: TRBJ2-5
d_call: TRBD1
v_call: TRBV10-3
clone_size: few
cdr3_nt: TGTGCCACCCAGACAGGGGGAGAGACCCAGTACTTC
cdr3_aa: CATQTGGETQYF

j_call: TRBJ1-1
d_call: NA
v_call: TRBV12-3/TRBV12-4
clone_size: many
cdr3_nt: TGTGCCAGCAGTTTTTCGGGAGATGGACACACTGAAGCTTTCTTT
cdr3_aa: CASSFSGDGHTEAFF

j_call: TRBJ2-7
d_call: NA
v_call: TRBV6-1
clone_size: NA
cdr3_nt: TGTGCCAGCATTGAAGGGGACCTACTCTACTTGGCGCAGTACTTC
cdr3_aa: CASIEGDLLYLAQYF

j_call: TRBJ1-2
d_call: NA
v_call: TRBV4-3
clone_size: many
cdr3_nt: TGCGCCAGCAGCCAAGACGGAAACAGAAACTATGGCTACACCTTC
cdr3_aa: CASSQDGNRNYGYTF

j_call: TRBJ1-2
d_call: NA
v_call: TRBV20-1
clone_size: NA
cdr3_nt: TGCAGTGCGGGAAAGGACAGCAACTATGGCTACACCTTC
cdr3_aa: CSAGKDSNYGYTF